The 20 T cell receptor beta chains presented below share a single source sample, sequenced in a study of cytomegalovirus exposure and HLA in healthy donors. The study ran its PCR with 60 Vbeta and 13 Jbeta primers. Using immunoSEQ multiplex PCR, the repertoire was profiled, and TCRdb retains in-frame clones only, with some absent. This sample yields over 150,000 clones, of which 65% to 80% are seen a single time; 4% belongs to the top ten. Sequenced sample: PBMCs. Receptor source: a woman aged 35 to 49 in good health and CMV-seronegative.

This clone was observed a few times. DNA for the CDR3: TGCGCCAGCAGCTTGGAAGGGGGTAGGACTGAAGCTTTCTTT. This sequence encodes CASSLEGGRTEAFF. V and J are TRBV5-1 and TRBJ1-1; perhaps TRBD1 as D (6 bases). Trimming left V 0 bases short and J 5 bases short, with 11 bases between. Germline V CDR1 and CDR2: SGHRS, YFSETQ. This CDR3 is 14 amino acids long.

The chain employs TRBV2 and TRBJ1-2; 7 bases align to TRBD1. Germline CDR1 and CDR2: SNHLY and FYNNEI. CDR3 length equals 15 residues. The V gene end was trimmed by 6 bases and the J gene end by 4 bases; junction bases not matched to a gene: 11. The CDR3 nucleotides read TGTGCCAGCAGAGACAGGGTTAACCCTCGCTATGGCTACACCTTC. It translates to CASRDRVNPRYGYTF. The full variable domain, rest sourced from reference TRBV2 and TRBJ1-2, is EPEVTQTPSHQVTQMGQEVILRCVPISNHLYFYWYRQILGQKVEFLVSFYNNEISEKSEIFDDQFSVERPDGSNFTLKIRSTKLEDSAMYFCASRDRVNPRYGYTFGSGTRLTVV.

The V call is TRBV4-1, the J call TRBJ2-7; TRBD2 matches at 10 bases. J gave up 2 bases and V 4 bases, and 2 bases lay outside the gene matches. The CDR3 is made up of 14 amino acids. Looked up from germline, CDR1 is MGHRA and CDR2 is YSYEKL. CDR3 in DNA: TGCGCCAGCAGCCGAACTAGCGGGACCTACGAGCAGTACTTC. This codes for CASSRTSGTYEQYF.

The CDR3 coding sequence is TGTGCCAGCAGCTTAGACGGTTTTAGCAATCAGCCCCAGCATTTT. This gives the protein CASSLDGFSNQPQHF. The chain links TRBV7-9 to TRBJ1-5; no reliable D call. The CDR3 spans 15 residues. From germline, CDR1 is SEHNR and CDR2 FQNEAQ (reference sequence). V lost 1 base and J 0 bases, leaving 7 bases between the germline ends.

CDR3 protein: CASNPSTGGTEAFF. CDR3 coding DNA: TGTGCCAGCAACCCATCTACAGGGGGTACTGAAGCTTTCTTT. This sequence joins TRBV6-5 and TRBJ1-1; 8 bases align to TRBD1. Looked up from germline, CDR1 is MNHEY and CDR2 is SVGAGI. The CDR3 consists of 14 residues. Trimming removed 7 bases from V and 5 bases from J; junction bases left unmatched: 9.

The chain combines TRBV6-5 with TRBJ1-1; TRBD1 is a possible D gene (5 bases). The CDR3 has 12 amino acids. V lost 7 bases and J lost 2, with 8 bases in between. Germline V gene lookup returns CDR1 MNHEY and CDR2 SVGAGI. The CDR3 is CASMQGNTEAFF. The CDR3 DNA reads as TGTGCCAGCATGCAGGGAAACACTGAAGCTTTCTTT.

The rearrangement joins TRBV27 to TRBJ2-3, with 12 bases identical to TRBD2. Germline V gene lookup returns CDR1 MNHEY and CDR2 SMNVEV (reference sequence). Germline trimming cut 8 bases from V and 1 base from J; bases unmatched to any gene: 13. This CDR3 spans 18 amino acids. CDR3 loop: CASARVTSGRGGTDTQYF. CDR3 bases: TGTGCCAGCGCGCGAGTGACTAGCGGGAGAGGTGGCACAGATACGCAGTATTTT.

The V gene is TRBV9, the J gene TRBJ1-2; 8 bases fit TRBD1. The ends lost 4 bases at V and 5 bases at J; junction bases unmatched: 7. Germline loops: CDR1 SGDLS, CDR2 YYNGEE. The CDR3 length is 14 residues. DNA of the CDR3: TGTGCCAGCAGCCTAGTGCAGGGGGCGTATGGCTACACCTTC. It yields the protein CASSLVQGAYGYTF.

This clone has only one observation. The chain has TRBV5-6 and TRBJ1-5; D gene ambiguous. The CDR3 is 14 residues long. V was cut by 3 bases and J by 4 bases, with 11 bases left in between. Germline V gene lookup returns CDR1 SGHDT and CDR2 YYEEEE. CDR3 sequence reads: CASSSRYTNQPQHF. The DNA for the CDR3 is TGTGCCAGCAGCTCTAGATACACGAATCAGCCCCAGCATTTT.

The CDR3 reads CASSPGQENTIYF. CDR3 nucleotides: TGCGCCAGCAGCCCAGGACAGGAAAACACCATATATTTT. The gene calls are TRBV5-1 and TRBJ1-3, with 7 positions matching TRBD1. Trimming took 4 bases from V and 6 from J; bases not matched to a gene: 4. CDR1 is SGHRS, CDR2 YFSETQ, per germline. The CDR3 is 13 residues long.

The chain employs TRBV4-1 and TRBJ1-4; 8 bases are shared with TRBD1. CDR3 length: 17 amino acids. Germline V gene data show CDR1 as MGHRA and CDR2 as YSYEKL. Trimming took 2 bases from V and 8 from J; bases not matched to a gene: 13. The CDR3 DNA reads TGCGCCAGCAGCCAACCCCTCGTCCAGGGGGCGGGGGAAAAACTGTTTTTT. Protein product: CASSQPLVQGAGEKLFF.

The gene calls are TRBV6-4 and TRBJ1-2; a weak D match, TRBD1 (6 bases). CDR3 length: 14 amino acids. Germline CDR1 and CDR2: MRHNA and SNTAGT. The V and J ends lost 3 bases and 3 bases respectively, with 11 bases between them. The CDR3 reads CASSENREDYGYTF. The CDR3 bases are TGTGCCAGCAGTGAGAACAGGGAAGACTATGGCTACACCTTC.

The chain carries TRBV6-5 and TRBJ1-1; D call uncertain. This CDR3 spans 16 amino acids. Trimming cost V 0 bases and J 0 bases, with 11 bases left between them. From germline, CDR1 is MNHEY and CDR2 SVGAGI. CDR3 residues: CASSYSNKYLNTEAFF. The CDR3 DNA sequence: TGTGCCAGCAGTTACTCGAACAAGTATTTGAACACTGAAGCTTTCTTT.

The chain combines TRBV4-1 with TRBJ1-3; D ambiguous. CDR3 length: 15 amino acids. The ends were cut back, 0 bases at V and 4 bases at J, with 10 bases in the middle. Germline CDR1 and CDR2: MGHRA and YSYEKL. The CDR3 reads CASSQDWPFGNTIYF. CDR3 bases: TGCGCCAGCAGCCAAGATTGGCCATTCGGAAACACCATATATTTT.

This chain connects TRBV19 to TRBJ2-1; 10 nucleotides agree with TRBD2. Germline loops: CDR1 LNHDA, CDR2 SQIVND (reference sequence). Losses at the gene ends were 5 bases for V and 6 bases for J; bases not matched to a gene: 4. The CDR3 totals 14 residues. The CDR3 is CASSSSGGLNEQFF. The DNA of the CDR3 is TGTGCCAGTAGTTCTAGCGGGGGACTCAATGAGCAGTTCTTC.

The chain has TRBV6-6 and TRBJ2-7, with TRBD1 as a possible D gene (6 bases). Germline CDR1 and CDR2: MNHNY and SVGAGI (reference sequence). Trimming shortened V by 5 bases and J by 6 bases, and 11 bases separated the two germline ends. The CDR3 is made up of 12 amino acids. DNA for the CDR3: TGTGCCAGCAGTAGACAGGTGGCCGAGCAGTACTTC. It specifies CASSRQVAEQYF.

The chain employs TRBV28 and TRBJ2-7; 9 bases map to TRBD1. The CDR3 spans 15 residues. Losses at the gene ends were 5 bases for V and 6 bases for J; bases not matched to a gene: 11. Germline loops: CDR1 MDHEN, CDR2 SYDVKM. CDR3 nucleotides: TGTGCCAGCAGTCAACAGGGGACAGGGCTGGGCGAGCAGTACTTC. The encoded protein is CASSQQGTGLGEQYF.

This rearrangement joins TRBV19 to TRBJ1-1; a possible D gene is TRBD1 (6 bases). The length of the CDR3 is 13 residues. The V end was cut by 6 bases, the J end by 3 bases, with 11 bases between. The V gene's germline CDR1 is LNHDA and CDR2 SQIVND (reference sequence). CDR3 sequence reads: CASRSQGDTEAFF. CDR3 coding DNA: TGTGCCAGTAGATCACAGGGAGACACTGAAGCTTTCTTT.

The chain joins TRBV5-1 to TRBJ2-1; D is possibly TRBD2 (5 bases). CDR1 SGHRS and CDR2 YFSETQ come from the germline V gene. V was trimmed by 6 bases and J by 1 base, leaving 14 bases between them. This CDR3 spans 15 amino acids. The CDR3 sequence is CASIPREGSYNEQFF. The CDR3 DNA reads TGCGCCAGCATCCCCCGGGAAGGGTCCTACAATGAGCAGTTCTTC.

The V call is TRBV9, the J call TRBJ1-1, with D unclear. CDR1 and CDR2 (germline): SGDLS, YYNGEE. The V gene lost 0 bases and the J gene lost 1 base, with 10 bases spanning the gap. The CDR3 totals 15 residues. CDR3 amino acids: CASSVGGLTNTEAFF. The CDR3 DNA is TGTGCCAGCAGCGTAGGAGGACTGACGAACACTGAAGCTTTCTTT.